This TCR beta chain was sequenced for a study of blood T cell repertoires in COVID-19. Study in general: Sites in the United States, Italy and Spain provided acute and convalescent COVID-19 samples. T cells, B-cell-depleted T cells, or PBMCs provided the cDNA or gDNA that served as material.

This clone was seen once. CDR3 size: 16 residues. With 4 bases removed from V and 2 bases from J, the gap between germline ends came to 18 bases. The germline CDR1 and CDR2 sequences are SNHLY and FYNNEI. Original processing methods: Amplification of reference gene primers provided the estimated nucleated cell counts. Sequenced by immunoSEQ multiplex PCR; TCRdb stores in-frame clones only, minus some. V and J calls and clone size come straight from that table; D and trimming were deduced from the DNA. The sample comprises 97,000 or so clones, roughly 78% of which are singletons, and 15% to 20% rests with the top ten.

Sample: peripheral blood. The chain recombines TRBV2 with TRBJ2-7, with D perhaps TRBD1 (5 bases). The clonotype was recovered from a woman aged 80 or over with active or convalescent COVID-19. DNA of the CDR3: TGTGCCAGCAGTGTTGCTCAGGGCAGCGTAACCTACGAGCAGTACTTC. It codes for CASSVAQGSVTYEQYF.